These 20 T cell receptor beta chains share one sample of origin, sequenced in a study of T-cell memory formation after mild COVID-19. From the 5' RACE reads, TCRdb called clonotypes with MiXCR, one entry per CDR3 protein. The data show about 310,000 distinct CDR3 sequences, roughly 21% seen once. Sequenced material: PBMCs or a T cell subset sorted from them (not recorded which). The origin of the receptors is a man younger than 30 who had mild COVID-19 (a few samples of this study predate the infection). Cell type and time point are not known.

This clonotype came up a few times. This rearrangement joins TRBV12-3 or TRBV12-4 to TRBJ2-5; 9 nucleotides agree with TRBD1. J gave up 4 bases and V 2 bases, and 5 bases lay outside the gene matches. The CDR3 is 15 residues long. CDR3 nucleotide sequence: TGTGCCAGCAGTTTAAGGGACAGGGAGGTAGAGACCCAGTACTTC. This codes for CASSLRDREVETQYF.

This clonotype was seen more than once but under ten times. The chain recombines TRBV4-2 with TRBJ1-1; possibly TRBD1 for D (5 bases). CDR3 length: 16 residues. V lost 1 base and J 1 base, leaving 13 bases between the germline ends. The germline V gene has CDR1 LGHNA and CDR2 YNFKEQ. The CDR3 loop is CASSQGVRTPNTEAFF. In DNA, the CDR3 is TGTGCCAGCAGCCAAGGGGTAAGGACACCGAACACTGAAGCTTTCTTT.

This clonotype appeared many times. This sequence joins TRBV24-1 and TRBJ1-2; 8 bases are a match to TRBD1. The trim removed 5 bases at V and 3 bases at J, leaving 7 bases unmatched. The CDR3 length is 15 residues. Germline assignment: CDR1 KGHDR and CDR2 SFDVKD. This chain's CDR3 is CATSAWTGSDYGYTF. In DNA form, the CDR3 reads TGTGCCACCAGTGCCTGGACAGGGTCCGACTATGGCTACACCTTC.

The V and J genes are TRBV7-2 and TRBJ1-4; D not resolved. This CDR3 spans 13 amino acids. CDR1 is SGHTA and CDR2 is FQGNSA in the germline V gene. Trimming cost V 5 bases and J 8 bases, with 12 bases left between them. DNA of the CDR3: TGTGCCAGCAGCCCAGCGACGGCCGAAAAACTGTTTTTT. Amino acids: CASSPATAEKLFF.

This clonotype was picked up a small number of times. The rearrangement joins TRBV5-1 to TRBJ1-1, with 7 nucleotides matching TRBD1. The CDR3 loop spans 15 amino acids. CDR1 and CDR2 (germline): SGHRS, YFSETQ. Germline trimming cut 5 bases from V and 3 bases from J; bases unmatched to any gene: 10. The CDR3 sequence is CASRRLQGTDTEAFF. CDR3 in DNA: TGCGCCAGCAGACGGCTACAGGGGACAGACACTGAAGCTTTCTTT.

This rearrangement joins TRBV27 to TRBJ2-2; 9 bases map to TRBD2. The V gene end was trimmed by 3 bases and the J gene end by 6 bases; junction bases not matched to a gene: 5. This CDR3 has 15 amino acids. Germline lookup yields CDR1 MNHEY and CDR2 SMNVEV (reference sequence). CDR3 protein: CASSFSGGSPGELFF. The CDR3, as DNA: TGTGCCAGCAGTTTTAGCGGGGGCTCTCCCGGGGAGCTGTTTTTT.

V gene TRBV6-5 combines with J gene TRBJ2-4; 7 nucleotides match TRBD2. Germline trimming cut 0 bases from V and 9 bases from J; bases unmatched to any gene: 5. The germline CDR1 and CDR2 sequences are MNHEY and SVGAGI. The CDR3 loop spans 14 amino acids. The CDR3 DNA reads TGTGCCAGCAGTTACTCTTTAGGGAGGGGCATTCAGTACTTC. Amino acids: CASSYSLGRGIQYF.

CDR3 sequence (DNA): TGTGCCACAACCCCGGGGGGAAGCACAGATACGCAGTATTTT. It codes for CATTPGGSTDTQYF. The chain has TRBV10-3 and TRBJ2-3; 7 bases fit TRBD2. With 10 bases clipped from V and 0 bases from J, the junction kept 7 bases outside the gene matches. Germline V lookup: CDR1 ENHRY, CDR2 SYGVKD. The CDR3 sequence is 14 residues long.

This clonotype was counted between two and nine times. This chain links TRBV3-1 with TRBJ2-7; no reliable D call. The ends were cut back, 4 bases at V and 0 bases at J, with 10 bases in the middle. Germline values: CDR1 LGHDT, CDR2 YNNKEL (reference sequence). The length of the CDR3 is 14 residues. The CDR3 DNA sequence: TGTGCCAGCAGCCCTACAGTCAGCTCCTACGAGCAGTACGTC. Translating it yields CASSPTVSSYEQYV.

This sequence joins TRBV18 and TRBJ2-7, with 11 bases lining up with TRBD1. This CDR3 spans 14 amino acids. J lost 5 bases, V lost 4 bases, and 4 bases had no gene match. CDR1 KGHSH and CDR2 LQKENI come from the germline V gene. CDR3 bases: TGTGCCAGCTCACGGGACAGGGGGTCCCACGAGCAGTACGTC. Protein product: CASSRDRGSHEQYV.

The chain carries TRBV6-6 and TRBJ2-7, with TRBD2 matching over 8 bases. Germline V gene data show CDR1 as MNHNY and CDR2 as SVGAGI (reference sequence). Germline trimming cut 6 bases from V and 6 bases from J; bases unmatched to any gene: 13. CDR3 length: 15 amino acids. DNA of the CDR3: TGTGCCAGCAGCCCCATCCCAGCGGGGGCCTTCGAGCAGTACGTC. This encodes CASSPIPAGAFEQYV.

The DNA of the CDR3 is TGTGCCAGCAGCTTAACCGCGACGGGGGCGGATAATTCACCCCTCCACTTT. Its protein is CASSLTATGADNSPLHF. The gene calls are TRBV7-9 and TRBJ1-6, with D tentatively TRBD1 (6 bases). The ends were cut back, 2 bases at V and 5 bases at J, with 16 bases in the middle. The CDR3 consists of 17 residues. Germline V gene sequence: CDR1 SEHNR, CDR2 FQNEAQ (reference sequence). The entire variable domain, with the rest obtained from reference TRBV7-9 and TRBJ1-6, is as follows: DTGVSQNPRHKITKRGQNVTFRCDPISEHNRLYWYRQTLGQGPEFLTYFQNEAQLEKSRLLSDRFSAERPKGSFSTLEIQRTEQGDSAMYLCASSLTATGADNSPLHFGNGTRLTVT.

This clonotype has only a few counts. The chain has TRBV7-9 and TRBJ2-7, with D maybe TRBD1 (5 bases). From germline, CDR1 is SEHNR and CDR2 FQNEAQ (reference sequence). The CDR3 sequence is 16 residues long. The germline V and J ends were trimmed by 5 bases and 1 base, with 18 bases remaining between them. The CDR3 DNA reads TGTGCCAGCAGCCCGCCTTTGGGGCAGGCATCCTACGAGCAGTACTTC. As protein: CASSPPLGQASYEQYF.

This clonotype was detected only a few times. The CDR3 protein is CASTPEDSFYGYTF. The CDR3 DNA sequence: TGTGCCAGTACCCCGGAGGACAGCTTCTATGGCTACACCTTC. The V and J genes are TRBV19 and TRBJ1-2, with a tentative D call TRBD1 (6 bases). Deletions cut 7 bases from V and 4 bases from J, with 16 bases between. CDR1 is LNHDA, CDR2 SQIVND, per germline (reference sequence). The CDR3 contains 14 residues.

In its sample, this clonotype was seen many times. This chain uses TRBV29-1 with TRBJ2-5, with TRBD1 matching 7 bases. This CDR3 has 12 amino acids. Germline assignment: CDR1 SQVTM and CDR2 ANQGSEA. The trim removed 3 bases at V and 5 bases at J, leaving 3 bases unmatched. The CDR3: CSVERGLETQYF. The CDR3 nucleotides read TGCAGCGTTGAGAGGGGGCTGGAGACCCAGTACTTC.

This clonotype was found a few times. The chain uses TRBV11-2 and TRBJ2-5; D uncertain. The CDR3 spans 15 residues. V shed 1 base and J shed 5 bases, with 14 bases lying between them. Per germline, CDR1 SGHAT and CDR2 FQNNGV. For the CDR3, the DNA is TGTGCCAGCAGCTTAGGTCCGAGCAATTCGGAGACCCAGTACTTC. It codes for CASSLGPSNSETQYF.

The chain is built from TRBV25-1 and TRBJ2-3; possibly TRBD2 for D (5 bases). V lost 4 bases to trimming and J lost 2 bases, with 10 bases between them. The germline gives CDR1 MGHDK, CDR2 SYGVNS. The length of the CDR3 is 14 residues. This CDR3 is CASSGTGHTDTQYF. The CDR3, as DNA: TGTGCCAGCAGTGGGACTGGTCACACAGATACGCAGTATTTT.

This clonotype has a handful of counts. The gene calls are TRBV5-1 and TRBJ1-2; a possible D gene is TRBD1 (6 bases). The CDR3 contains 13 residues. Trimming left V 6 bases short and J 8 bases short, with 17 bases between. Germline CDR1 and CDR2: SGHRS and YFSETQ. CDR3 sequence: CASTPGQLWGYTF. CDR3 coding DNA: TGCGCCAGCACTCCGGGACAATTATGGGGCTACACCTTC.

This clonotype came up a few times. The chain is built from TRBV7-2 and TRBJ2-7, with D possibly matching TRBD1 (5 bases). The CDR3 is 17 amino acids. V lost 10 bases and J lost 0, with 25 bases in between. Germline V gives CDR1 SGHTA, CDR2 FQGNSA. CDR3 residues: CAILTAITKIYSYEQYV. The CDR3 DNA sequence: TGTGCCATCTTGACAGCGATAACAAAAATTTACTCCTACGAGCAGTACGTC.

This clonotype turned up a few times. The limits of the CDR3 on the DNA are not certain, so only TCRdb's listed CDR3 is given. This chain uses TRBV7-2 with TRBJ1-1; TRBD1, the D gene given by the table, was not confirmed from the DNA. The CDR3 has 14 amino acids, counting both end residues. Germline values: CDR1 SGHTA, CDR2 FQGNSA. CDR3 sequence: CASSWGQGNGEASF.